This TCR beta chain was identified during a study of response to subunit inactivated influenza vaccine. TCRdb recomputed calls from the RT-PCR reads with MiXCR, one row per CDR3 protein. The data contain some 500,000 distinct CDR3 sequences, approximately 15% of them singletons. Germline CDR1 reads MNHEY; CDR2 reads SVGAGI. Trimming shortened V by 0 bases and J by 3 bases, and 9 bases separated the two germline ends. This CDR3 comprises 14 residues. This chain connects TRBV6-5 to TRBJ2-7, with D unclear. The input for sequencing was CD4+ T cells sorted from PBMCs, taken around 25 months after vaccination. The source of this sequence is a man aged 50-75 years who received an inactivated influenza vaccine. The CDR3 DNA follows: TGTGCCAGCAGTTACTCGGGATCCCTCTACGAGCAGTACTTC. Translating gives CASSYSGSLYEQYF.